The text below deals with one TCR beta chain. Germline CDR1 reads MNHNS; CDR2 reads SASEGT. Trimming at V came to 0 bases and at J to 6 bases, leaving 2 bases not matched to a gene. The CDR3 runs to 14 residues. The data are from a study of blood T cell repertoires in COVID-19. Study as a whole: The United States, Italy and Spain supplied acute and convalescent COVID-19 samples.

Profiling relied on immunoSEQ multiplex PCR, and the TCRdb table lists in-frame clones only, not all of them. Among 90,000 to 140,000 clones listed, around 74% were seen once. The rearrangement links TRBV6-1 to TRBJ1-5; 7 nucleotides match TRBD1. Sequencing was performed on peripheral blood. This receptor was obtained from a woman aged 70-85 years with acute or convalescent COVID-19. This chain's CDR3 is CASSEANRGQPQHF. The CDR3 nucleotides are TGTGCCAGCAGTGAAGCGAACAGGGGTCAGCCCCAGCATTTT.